A single sample gave rise to the 24 T cell receptor beta chains below, sequenced in a study of T cell changes during pregnancy in multiple sclerosis. Data came from immunoSEQ multiplex PCR; TCRdb stores just in-frame clones and leaves some out. The sample records around 30,000 clones, approximately 94% being singletons. This material consisted of CD4+ T cells from peripheral blood mononuclear cells, taken in the first trimester of pregnancy. Receptor source: a female donor with multiple sclerosis, enrolled in a pregnancy study.

This chain links TRBV7-9 with TRBJ1-6; no firm D call. CDR3 size: 16 residues. Trimming pared 6 bases from V and 0 bases from J, leaving 12 bases between. Germline loops: CDR1 SEHNR, CDR2 FQNEAQ (reference sequence). The CDR3 protein is CASRYSGSSYNSPLHF. The CDR3 DNA reads as TGTGCCAGCAGGTACAGCGGTAGCTCCTATAATTCACCCCTCCACTTT.

This clone has just one count. V usage is TRBV7-8 and J usage is TRBJ2-1; weak D call: TRBD2 (5 bases). Looked up from germline, CDR1 is SGHVS and CDR2 is FQNEAQ. Trimming pared 1 base from V and 0 bases from J, leaving 10 bases between. The CDR3 runs 16 residues. The CDR3: CASSLGAGSSYNEQFF. The CDR3 DNA reads as TGTGCCAGCAGCTTAGGGGCGGGCAGCTCCTACAATGAGCAGTTCTTC. Filled out from reference TRBV7-8 and TRBJ2-1, the complete variable domain reads GAGVSQSPRYKVAKRGQDVALRCDPISGHVSLFWYQQALGQGPEFLTYFQNEAQLDKSGLPSDRFFAERPEGSVSTLKIQRTQQEDSAVYLCASSLGAGSSYNEQFFGPGTRLTVL.

This clone was counted once. The chain recombines TRBV6-1 with TRBJ2-1; D not resolved. Deletions cut 6 bases from V and 2 bases from J, with 14 bases between. The CDR3 has 15 residues. CDR1 is MNHNS and CDR2 is SASEGT in the germline V gene. The CDR3 DNA sequence: TGTGCCAGCAGGCCCACGGGTAATCCCTACAATGAGCAGTTCTTC. Translation gives CASRPTGNPYNEQFF.

This chain joins TRBV5-6 and TRBJ1-2, with a tentative D call TRBD1 (5 bases). V was cut by 2 bases and J by 2 bases, with 7 bases left in between. CDR1 SGHDT and CDR2 YYEEEE come from the germline V gene. The CDR3 has 13 amino acids. Written as DNA, the CDR3 is TGTGCCAGCAGCTTTGGGGCGAACTATGGCTACACCTTC. It is translated as CASSFGANYGYTF.

The chain couples TRBV7-9 to TRBJ2-3; D is ambiguous. Germline assignment: CDR1 SEHNR and CDR2 FQNEAQ (reference sequence). The CDR3 runs 13 residues. The V and J ends lost 8 bases and 3 bases respectively, with 12 bases between them. CDR3 in amino acids: CASRPGDTDTQYF. Here the CDR3 DNA reads TGTGCCAGCCGACCAGGTGATACAGATACGCAGTATTTT.

The chain recombines TRBV2 with TRBJ2-3; unclear D gene. The CDR3 runs to 14 residues. V was cut by 8 bases and J by 0 bases, with 12 bases left in between. Germline loops: CDR1 SNHLY, CDR2 FYNNEI. CDR3 sequence (DNA): TGTGCCAGCTTAAGCCTCTATAGCACAGATACGCAGTATTTT. Translating it yields CASLSLYSTDTQYF. Full variable domain (outside the CDR3, taken from reference TRBV2 and TRBJ2-3): EPEVTQTPSHQVTQMGQEVILRCVPISNHLYFYWYRQILGQKVEFLVSFYNNEISEKSEIFDDQFSVERPDGSNFTLKIRSTKLEDSAMYFCASLSLYSTDTQYFGPGTRLTVL.

This clone occurred a few times. V is TRBV30 and J is TRBJ1-1; D perhaps matches TRBD1 (6 bases). The V end lost 0 bases, the J end lost 8 bases, and 16 bases lay between the germline ends. CDR1 is GTSNPN, CDR2 SVGIG, per germline (reference sequence). The CDR3 runs 14 residues. CDR3 coding DNA: TGTGCCTGGAGTGTACAGGCAGGGAGGGGGGAAGCTTTCTTT. Amino acid sequence: CAWSVQAGRGEAFF. Combining the CDR3 with reference TRBV30 and TRBJ1-1 gives the whole variable domain SQTIHQWPATLVQPVGSPLSLECTVEGTSNPNLYWYRQAAGRGLQLLFYSVGIGQISSEVPQNLSASRPQDRQFILSSKKLLLSDSGFYLCAWSVQAGRGEAFFGQGTRLTVV.

This clone was detected only once. V gene TRBV30 combines with J gene TRBJ1-2; weak D call: TRBD1 (5 bases). This CDR3 contains 11 residues. From germline, CDR1 is GTSNPN and CDR2 SVGIG (reference sequence). V lost 2 bases and J lost 7, with 8 bases in between. CDR3 nucleotide sequence: TGTGCCTGGAGTCAGGGAGGTGGCTACACCTTC. Translating gives CAWSQGGGYTF.

The chain links TRBV7-9 to TRBJ2-7, with D perhaps matching TRBD2 (5 bases). CDR3 length: 13 amino acids. Between the trimmed V and J ends, which lost 1 base and 8 bases, there was a span of 12 bases. Germline assignment: CDR1 SEHNR and CDR2 FQNEAQ (reference sequence). In nucleotides, the CDR3 is TGTGCCAGCAGCTTAGAACCAATGACTAAGCAGTACTTC. Translated: CASSLEPMTKQYF.

This clone was counted a single time. The chain has TRBV9 and TRBJ1-1; 7 bases line up with TRBD1. Losses at the gene ends were 3 bases for V and 10 bases for J; bases not matched to a gene: 9. The CDR3 length is 13 residues. Per the germline V gene, CDR1 is SGDLS and CDR2 is YYNGEE. The CDR3, as DNA: TGTGCCAGCAGCGCCAGACAGGGTTCCGTAGCTTTCTTT. Encoded protein: CASSARQGSVAFF.

In its sample, this clone was seen once. This CDR3 reads CASSPQTGWSGNTIYF. The CDR3 DNA follows: TGCGCCAGCAGCCCCCAGACAGGGTGGTCTGGAAACACCATATATTTT. This rearrangement joins TRBV4-3 to TRBJ1-3; 7 positions agree with TRBD1. The ends lost 4 bases at V and 1 base at J; junction bases unmatched: 7. Germline assignment: CDR1 LGHNA and CDR2 YSLEER. The CDR3 is 16 amino acids.

The chain couples TRBV5-1 to TRBJ2-5, with 10 bases matching TRBD1. J gave up 3 bases and V 4 bases, and 6 bases lay outside the gene matches. Germline V lookup: CDR1 SGHRS, CDR2 YFSETQ. The length of the CDR3 is 15 residues. CDR3 residues: CASSGSGTGEETQYF. DNA for the CDR3: TGCGCCAGCAGCGGATCCGGGACAGGGGAAGAGACCCAGTACTTC.

In this sample, this clone turned up once. The rearrangement joins TRBV28 to TRBJ1-5, with D possibly matching TRBD1 (6 bases). Germline values: CDR1 MDHEN, CDR2 SYDVKM. This CDR3 is built from 16 residues. The V gene lost 8 bases and the J gene lost 3 bases, with 20 bases spanning the gap. CDR3 in DNA: TGTGCCAGCCTCCGGGACACCAACCCTTACAATCAGCCCCAGCATTTT. Protein product: CASLRDTNPYNQPQHF.

CDR3 nucleotides: TGTGCCATCAATAGTGCAACTAATGAAAAACTGTTTTTT. Translation: CAINSATNEKLFF. This chain links TRBV10-3 with TRBJ1-4, with D hard to call. The CDR3 sequence is 13 residues long. V was cut by 7 bases and J by 0 bases, with 6 bases left in between. The germline V gene encodes CDR1 ENHRY and CDR2 SYGVKD.

V is TRBV5-6 and J is TRBJ2-4; TRBD2 agrees at 7 bases. There are 16 residues in the CDR3. The germline V gene has CDR1 SGHDT and CDR2 YYEEEE. Unmatched junction bases numbered 7, after V lost 4 bases and J lost 0 bases. The CDR3 loop reads CASSRTAGVAKNIQYF. The CDR3 nucleotides read TGTGCCAGCAGCCGCACGGCGGGGGTAGCCAAAAACATTCAGTACTTC.

This chain links TRBV7-2 with TRBJ2-3, with 15 positions matching TRBD2. The V and J ends lost 5 bases and 2 bases, in that order; junction bases with no gene match: 8. Germline CDR1 and CDR2: SGHTA and FQGNSA. CDR3 length: 18 amino acids. The DNA of the CDR3 is TGTGCCAGCAGCCCCACTTGGACTAGCGGGGGGGTCACAGATACGCAGTATTTT. Its translation is CASSPTWTSGGVTDTQYF.

The V and J genes are TRBV5-1 and TRBJ2-3; TRBD2 might be the D (5 bases). Trimming removed 5 bases from V and 6 bases from J, with 16 bases in between. The CDR3 has 14 residues. Germline V lookup: CDR1 SGHRS, CDR2 YFSETQ. The CDR3 DNA sequence: TGCGCCAGCAGTAAGGAGCGGACGGCGGATACGCAGTATTTT. Translated, it gives CASSKERTADTQYF.

This clone is termed large. This chain links TRBV7-8 with TRBJ2-3; 7 bases align to TRBD1. This CDR3 spans 14 amino acids. V lost 1 base and J lost 6; bases outside the gene matches: 4. Germline assignment: CDR1 SGHVS and CDR2 FQNEAQ. The CDR3 coding sequence is TGTGCCAGCAGCTTAGAGGGGGCAGGGGATACGCAGTATTTT. Translated, it gives CASSLEGAGDTQYF.

V gene TRBV7-2 combines with J gene TRBJ2-5; TRBD2 aligns across 9 bases. J was trimmed by 2 bases and V by 5 bases; bases with no gene match: 6. Per germline, CDR1 SGHTA and CDR2 FQGNSA. The CDR3 extends over 15 amino acids. CDR3 loop: CASSGGTSRQETQYF. The CDR3 DNA reads as TGTGCCAGCAGCGGGGGGACTAGCAGACAAGAGACCCAGTACTTC.

The rearrangement uses TRBV30 and TRBJ2-5; maybe TRBD2 (6 bases). CDR1 and CDR2 (germline): GTSNPN, SVGIG (reference sequence). Trimming cost V 1 base and J 7 bases, with 16 bases left between them. The CDR3 loop spans 14 amino acids. CDR3 amino acids: CAWSGGPGRGTQYF. DNA of the CDR3: TGTGCCTGGAGTGGCGGGCCAGGGCGGGGGACCCAGTACTTC.

The chain uses TRBV5-4 and TRBJ2-7; 11 positions agree with TRBD1. J lost 1 base, V lost 4 bases, and 10 bases had no gene match. This CDR3 has 17 residues. Per the germline V gene, CDR1 is SGHNT and CDR2 is YYREEE (reference sequence). CDR3 nucleotide sequence: TGTGCCAGCAGCGGGGGACAGGGGGGCCTCAGGTCCTACGAGCAGTACTTC. As protein: CASSGGQGGLRSYEQYF.

Concerning this clone itself: An end of the junction differs from the germline gene, which may be a read error. The V gene is TRBV18, the J gene TRBJ1-2; 8 nucleotides line up with TRBD1. The CDR3 sequence is 12 residues long. Germline-derived CDR1 and CDR2 are KGHSH and LQKENI. CDR3 DNA sequence: TGTGCCAGCTCCCCACAGGGGGATGGCTACACCTTC. Its translation is CASSPQGDGYTF.

The genes are TRBV5-1 and TRBJ2-7, with a possible D match to TRBD1 (6 bases). Trimming removed 4 bases from V and 3 bases from J, with 8 bases in between. Per the germline V gene, CDR1 is SGHRS and CDR2 is YFSETQ. This CDR3 is 12 amino acids long. CDR3: CASSNRDYEQYF. The CDR3 DNA reads TGCGCCAGCAGCAACAGGGACTACGAGCAGTACTTC.

The chain employs TRBV14 and TRBJ2-1; D is unclear. The CDR3 has 15 amino acids. V lost 4 bases, J lost 2 bases, and 12 bases lay in between. Germline V lookup: CDR1 SGHDN, CDR2 FVKESK. CDR3 coding DNA: TGTGCCAGCAGCCCAAAGATGGGCACCTACAATGAGCAGTTCTTC. Amino acids: CASSPKMGTYNEQFF.